This entry describes one T cell receptor (beta chain). What it binds is unknown. From germline, CDR1 is MGHDK and CDR2 SYGVNS. The CDR3 is 14 amino acids. Germline trimming cut 7 bases from V and 1 base from J; bases unmatched to any gene: 6. Repertoires were generated with immunoSEQ multiplex PCR, while TCRdb's copy carries only in-frame clones and drops some. There are about 150,000 clones in the sample; around nine tenths occur only once, and approximately 6.6% lies in the top ten. These data originate in a study of T cell responses to AZD1222 COVID-19 vaccine. Study-level findings and limits: Increased Spike-specific TCR breadth and depth were observed after two AZD1222 doses.

This specimen was peripheral blood, taken after recovery from COVID-19. The source is an adult who had recovered from COVID-19. The chain couples TRBV25-1 to TRBJ1-1; 7 bases align to TRBD1. The CDR3 region has the DNA TGTGCCAGCACCAGGGGGGCGACGAACACTGAAGCTTTCTTT. This sequence encodes CASTRGATNTEAFF.